The 18 T cell receptor beta chains below come from one sample, sequenced in a study of blood T cell repertoires in COVID-19. Sequenced by immunoSEQ multiplex PCR; TCRdb stores in-frame clones only, minus some. The table records roughly 200,000 clones, approximately 83% of them present only once. The sample taken for sequencing was peripheral blood. These receptors originate from a man aged 50-60 years with active or convalescent COVID-19.

The chain joins TRBV19 to TRBJ1-5; a possible D gene is TRBD1 (6 bases). Trimming cost V 6 bases and J 5 bases, with 17 bases left between them. The germline V gene has CDR1 LNHDA and CDR2 SQIVND (reference sequence). CDR3 length: 15 residues. CDR3 loop: CASRQSWTVDQPQHF. The CDR3 DNA reads as TGTGCCAGTAGGCAGTCCTGGACAGTGGATCAGCCCCAGCATTTT.

The chain couples TRBV5-4 to TRBJ1-5; 8 bases align to TRBD1. The CDR3 runs to 15 residues. V lost 3 bases and J lost 1; bases outside the gene matches: 3. Germline assignment: CDR1 SGHNT and CDR2 YYREEE (reference sequence). The CDR3 loop reads CASSSGGISNQPQHF. CDR3 in DNA: TGTGCCAGCAGCTCAGGGGGCATAAGCAATCAGCCCCAGCATTTT.

The chain joins TRBV6-5 to TRBJ1-5; tentative D call: TRBD1 (6 bases). The V gene's germline CDR1 is MNHEY and CDR2 SVGAGI. This CDR3 has 13 amino acids. V dropped 8 bases and J dropped 4 bases, with 12 bases sitting between them. CDR3 in amino acids: CASQNRVNQPQHF. In nucleotides, the CDR3 is TGTGCCAGCCAGAACAGGGTGAATCAGCCCCAGCATTTT.

The CDR3 is CASSSGRGSNQPQHF. The CDR3 DNA follows: TGTGCCAGTAGTTCGGGCAGGGGATCCAATCAGCCCCAGCATTTT. V gene TRBV19 combines with J gene TRBJ1-5; weak D call: TRBD1 (6 bases). Between the trimmed V and J ends, which lost 5 bases and 3 bases, there was a span of 14 bases. CDR3 length: 15 residues. Germline V gene data show CDR1 as LNHDA and CDR2 as SQIVND (reference sequence).

The CDR3: CASSSLQSRPDTQYF. For the CDR3, the DNA is TGTGCCAGCAGCTCGTTACAGTCAAGACCAGATACGCAGTATTTT. The chain has TRBV6-1 and TRBJ2-3; D gene ambiguous. Between the trimmed V and J ends, which lost 6 bases and 4 bases, there was a span of 17 bases. Germline-derived CDR1 and CDR2 are MNHNS and SASEGT. The CDR3 runs to 15 residues.

The chain carries TRBV9 and TRBJ1-4, with 9 bases fitting TRBD1. The length of the CDR3 is 16 residues. CDR1 and CDR2 from the germline V gene are SGDLS and YYNGEE. Losses at the gene ends were 4 bases for V and 7 bases for J; bases not matched to a gene: 11. CDR3 residues: CASSPIGQGMGEKLFF. CDR3 bases: TGTGCCAGCAGCCCCATAGGACAGGGGATGGGTGAAAAACTGTTTTTT. The complete variable domain, with remaining parts taken from reference TRBV9 and TRBJ1-4, reads DSGVTQTPKHLITATGQRVTLRCSPRSGDLSVYWYQQSLDQGLQFLIQYYNGEERAKGNILERFSAQQFPDLHSELNLSSLELGDSALYFCASSPIGQGMGEKLFFGSGTQLSVL.

The rearrangement joins TRBV4-1 to TRBJ2-7; D remains ambiguous. V lost 3 bases, J lost 2 bases, and 8 bases lay in between. Germline values: CDR1 MGHRA, CDR2 YSYEKL. The CDR3 consists of 13 residues. CDR3 sequence: CASSHPNTYEQYF. Here the CDR3 DNA reads TGCGCCAGCAGCCACCCCAACACCTACGAGCAGTACTTC.

The chain couples TRBV28 to TRBJ2-5; unclear D gene. Trimming pared 6 bases from V and 1 base from J, leaving 12 bases between. CDR3 length equals 14 residues. The V gene's germline CDR1 is MDHEN and CDR2 SYDVKM. The CDR3 spells CASSNDIGQETQYF. The CDR3 coding sequence is TGTGCCAGCAGCAACGACATTGGCCAAGAGACCCAGTACTTC.

This clone was picked up many times. The chain links TRBV19 to TRBJ1-5; 10 bases line up with TRBD1. Germline V gene data show CDR1 as LNHDA and CDR2 as SQIVND (reference sequence). The CDR3 is made up of 16 amino acids. The V and J ends lost 1 base and 5 bases, in that order; junction bases with no gene match: 5. The CDR3 here is CASSIASGTGDQPQHF. The CDR3 nucleotides read TGTGCCAGTAGTATAGCCTCCGGGACAGGGGATCAGCCCCAGCATTTT. Full variable domain (missing parts from reference TRBV19 and TRBJ1-5): DGGITQSPKYLFRKEGQNVTLSCEQNLNHDAMYWYRQDPGQGLRLIYYSQIVNDFQKGDIAEGYSVSREKKESFPLTVTSAQKNPTAFYLCASSIASGTGDQPQHFGDGTRLSIL.

The chain combines TRBV21-1 with TRBJ1-1. TRBV21-1 is classified as a pseudogene. The CDR3 runs to 14 residues. CDR3 DNA: TGTGCCAGCAGCAAAGAAATTAGGAGCGATGAAGCTTTCTTT. Amino acid sequence: CASSKEIRSDEAFF.

The chain uses TRBV6-2 or TRBV6-3 and TRBJ2-3; weak D call: TRBD1 (6 bases). From germline, CDR1 is MNHEY and CDR2 SVGEGT. Trimming shortened V by 0 bases and J by 3 bases, and 7 bases separated the two germline ends. The CDR3 has 14 residues. The DNA of the CDR3 is TGTGCCAGCAGTTACTCGGGGGCTACAGATACGCAGTATTTT. Its translation: CASSYSGATDTQYF.

The chain is built from TRBV27 and TRBJ1-1; 8 bases align to TRBD1. J lost 4 bases, V lost 5 bases, and 6 bases had no gene match. The germline V gene has CDR1 MNHEY and CDR2 SMNVEV (reference sequence). The CDR3 length is 14 residues. CDR3 nucleotide sequence: TGTGCCAGCAGTATCCGGGACAGGAGCACTGAAGCTTTCTTT. It specifies CASSIRDRSTEAFF.

The V gene is TRBV29-1, the J gene TRBJ1-2; perhaps TRBD1 as D (6 bases). Trimming took off 7 bases at V and 1 base at J, with 10 bases between the two ends. This CDR3 has 12 amino acids. Germline lookup yields CDR1 SQVTM and CDR2 ANQGSEA. Here the CDR3 DNA reads TGCAGCGCTCAACAGGGTAACTATGGCTACACCTTC. It codes for CSAQQGNYGYTF.

The V call is TRBV5-8, the J call TRBJ2-7; D is perhaps TRBD1 (5 bases). The CDR3 is made up of 14 amino acids. Trimming stripped 0 bases from V and 1 base from J, with 8 bases between. The germline gives CDR1 SGHTS, CDR2 YDEGEE. The CDR3 region has the DNA TGTGCCAGCAGCTTGGATTCAGGGTCCTACGAGCAGTACTTC. Translating it yields CASSLDSGSYEQYF.

The chain recombines TRBV7-8 with TRBJ2-3, with a tentative D call TRBD1 (5 bases). Trimming removed 3 bases from V and 2 bases from J, with 15 bases in between. The CDR3 extends over 16 amino acids. The germline gives CDR1 SGHVS, CDR2 FQNEAQ. CDR3: CASSFPLQGATDTQYF. The CDR3 coding sequence is TGTGCCAGCAGCTTCCCTCTCCAGGGTGCCACAGATACGCAGTATTTT.

The genes are TRBV27 and TRBJ2-7, with TRBD2 matching over 13 bases. The CDR3 totals 14 residues. Germline loops: CDR1 MNHEY, CDR2 SMNVEV (reference sequence). V lost 5 bases to trimming and J lost 6 bases; unmatched junction nucleotides: 4. The CDR3 DNA reads as TGTGCCAGCAGTCAAGGACTAGCGGGGGTCGAGCAGTACTTC. As protein: CASSQGLAGVEQYF.

CDR3 sequence reads: CASSLPGGTEAFF. The CDR3 region has the DNA TGTGCCAGCAGCTTACCAGGGGGGACTGAAGCTTTCTTT. V gene TRBV7-9 combines with J gene TRBJ1-1, with 7 bases fitting TRBD1. Trimming cost V 2 bases and J 5 bases; bases outside gene matches: 2. Germline V gene sequence: CDR1 SEHNR, CDR2 FQNEAQ (reference sequence). The CDR3 consists of 13 residues.

The genes are TRBV30 and TRBJ2-3, with a tentative D call TRBD1 (6 bases). This CDR3 is 16 amino acids long. The germline gives CDR1 GTSNPN, CDR2 SVGIG (reference sequence). Deletions cut 0 bases from V and 0 bases from J, with 13 bases between. This CDR3 reads CAWSVGTHLSTDTQYF. CDR3 nucleotides: TGTGCCTGGAGTGTCGGGACACACCTAAGCACAGATACGCAGTATTTT.